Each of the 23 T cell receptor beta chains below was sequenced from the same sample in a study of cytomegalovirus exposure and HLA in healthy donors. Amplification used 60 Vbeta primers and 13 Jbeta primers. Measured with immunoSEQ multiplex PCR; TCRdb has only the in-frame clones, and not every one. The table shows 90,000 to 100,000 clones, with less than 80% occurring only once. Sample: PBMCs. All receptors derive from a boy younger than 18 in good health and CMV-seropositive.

CDR3 coding DNA: TGTGCCAGTACCCACGCGGGGGTCGGCATGGATACGCAGTATTTT. Protein sequence: CASTHAGVGMDTQYF. The chain employs TRBV19 and TRBJ2-3; 7 bases agree with TRBD2. CDR1 and CDR2 (germline): LNHDA, SQIVND (reference sequence). After removal of 7 bases from V and 6 bases from J, the junction contained 13 bases not matched to a gene. The length of the CDR3 is 15 residues.

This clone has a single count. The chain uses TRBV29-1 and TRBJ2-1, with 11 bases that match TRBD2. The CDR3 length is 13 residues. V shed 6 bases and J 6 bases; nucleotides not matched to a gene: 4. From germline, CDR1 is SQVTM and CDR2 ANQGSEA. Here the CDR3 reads CSVIAGGGNEQFF. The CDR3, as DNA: TGCAGCGTAATAGCGGGAGGGGGCAATGAGCAGTTCTTC.

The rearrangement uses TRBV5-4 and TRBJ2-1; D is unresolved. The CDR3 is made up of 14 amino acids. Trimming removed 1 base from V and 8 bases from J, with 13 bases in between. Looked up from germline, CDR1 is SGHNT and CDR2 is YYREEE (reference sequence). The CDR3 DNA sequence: TGTGCCAGCAGCTTGATCCCTAGACGGCATGAGCAGTTCTTC. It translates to CASSLIPRRHEQFF.

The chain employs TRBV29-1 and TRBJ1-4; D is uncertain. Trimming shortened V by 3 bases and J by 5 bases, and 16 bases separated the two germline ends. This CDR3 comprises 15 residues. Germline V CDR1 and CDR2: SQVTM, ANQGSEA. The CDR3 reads CSVELEDALNEKLFF. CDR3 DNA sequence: TGCAGCGTTGAGTTGGAGGACGCACTGAATGAAAAACTGTTTTTT.

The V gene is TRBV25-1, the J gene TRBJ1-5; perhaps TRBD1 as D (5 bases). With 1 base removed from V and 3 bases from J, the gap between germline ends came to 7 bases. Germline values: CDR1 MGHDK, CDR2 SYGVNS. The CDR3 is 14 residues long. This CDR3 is CASSEWGDNQPQHF. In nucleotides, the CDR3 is TGTGCCAGCAGTGAATGGGGGGACAATCAGCCCCAGCATTTT.

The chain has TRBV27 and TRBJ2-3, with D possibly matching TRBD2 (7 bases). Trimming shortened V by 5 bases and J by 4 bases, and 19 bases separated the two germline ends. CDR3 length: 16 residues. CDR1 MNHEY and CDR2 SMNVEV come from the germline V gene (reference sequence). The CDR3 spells CASSPRGGVWSDTQYF. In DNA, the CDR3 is TGTGCCAGCAGTCCTAGAGGGGGGGTTTGGTCAGATACGCAGTATTTT.

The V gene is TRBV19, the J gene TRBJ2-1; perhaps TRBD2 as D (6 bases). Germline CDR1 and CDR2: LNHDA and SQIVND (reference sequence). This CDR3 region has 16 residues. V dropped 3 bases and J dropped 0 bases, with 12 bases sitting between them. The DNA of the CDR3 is TGTGCCAGTAGTATTTCTGGGGGGAGCTCCTACAATGAGCAGTTCTTC. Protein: CASSISGGSSYNEQFF. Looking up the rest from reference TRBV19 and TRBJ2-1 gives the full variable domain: DGGITQSPKYLFRKEGQNVTLSCEQNLNHDAMYWYRQDPGQGLRLIYYSQIVNDFQKGDIAEGYSVSREKKESFPLTVTSAQKNPTAFYLCASSISGGSSYNEQFFGPGTRLTVL.

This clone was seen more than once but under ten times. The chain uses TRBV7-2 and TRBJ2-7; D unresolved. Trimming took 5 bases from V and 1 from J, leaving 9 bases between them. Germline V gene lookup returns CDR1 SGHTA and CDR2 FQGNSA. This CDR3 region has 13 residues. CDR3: CASSPLPSYEQYF. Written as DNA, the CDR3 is TGTGCCAGCAGCCCACTCCCTTCCTACGAGCAGTACTTC. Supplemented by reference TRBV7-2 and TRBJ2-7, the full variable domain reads GAGVSQSPSNKVTEKGKDVELRCDPISGHTALYWYRQSLGQGLEFLIYFQGNSAPDKSGLPSDRFSAERTGGSVSTLTIQRTQQEDSAVYLCASSPLPSYEQYFGPGTRLTVT.

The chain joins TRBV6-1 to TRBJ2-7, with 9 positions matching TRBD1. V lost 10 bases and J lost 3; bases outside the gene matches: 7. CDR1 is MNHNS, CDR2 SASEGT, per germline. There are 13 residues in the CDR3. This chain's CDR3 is CATADRGLYEQYF. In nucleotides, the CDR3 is TGTGCCACCGCGGACAGGGGTCTCTACGAGCAGTACTTC.

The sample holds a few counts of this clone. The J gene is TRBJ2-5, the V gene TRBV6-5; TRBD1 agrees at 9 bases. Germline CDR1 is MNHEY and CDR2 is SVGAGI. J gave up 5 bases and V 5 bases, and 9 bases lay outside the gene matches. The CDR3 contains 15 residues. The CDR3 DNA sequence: TGTGCCAGCAGTCGCCGGGGACAGGGCAGCGAGACCCAGTACTTC. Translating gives CASSRRGQGSETQYF.

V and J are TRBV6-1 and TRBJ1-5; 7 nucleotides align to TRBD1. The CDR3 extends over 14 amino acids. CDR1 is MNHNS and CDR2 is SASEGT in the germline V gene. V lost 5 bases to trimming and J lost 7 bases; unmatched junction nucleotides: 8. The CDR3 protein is CASSLGQAPQPQHF. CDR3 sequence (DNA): TGTGCCAGCAGTCTTGGACAGGCTCCGCAGCCCCAGCATTTT.

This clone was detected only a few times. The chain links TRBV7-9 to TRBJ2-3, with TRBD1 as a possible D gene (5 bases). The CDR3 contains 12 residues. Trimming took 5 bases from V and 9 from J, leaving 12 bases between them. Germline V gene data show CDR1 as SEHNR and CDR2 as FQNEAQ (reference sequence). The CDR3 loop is CASSQESGTQYF. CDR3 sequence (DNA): TGTGCCAGCAGCCAAGAGTCAGGGACGCAGTATTTT.

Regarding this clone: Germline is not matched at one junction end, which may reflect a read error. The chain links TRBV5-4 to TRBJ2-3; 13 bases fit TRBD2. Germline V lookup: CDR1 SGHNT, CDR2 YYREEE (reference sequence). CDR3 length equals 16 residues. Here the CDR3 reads CASSSSGLAGEDAQYF. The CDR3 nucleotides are TGTGCCAGCAGCTCTTCAGGACTAGCGGGGGAAGATGCGCAGTATTTT.

CDR3 bases: TGTGCCAGCACCTTGACAGGGGGTCGGAACACTGAAGCTTTCTTT. Translation gives CASTLTGGRNTEAFF. The chain links TRBV27 to TRBJ1-1; 9 positions agree with TRBD1. The CDR3 is 15 amino acids. V was pared by 7 bases and J by 1 base, with 7 bases of the junction left unmatched. CDR1 and CDR2 (germline): MNHEY, SMNVEV (reference sequence).

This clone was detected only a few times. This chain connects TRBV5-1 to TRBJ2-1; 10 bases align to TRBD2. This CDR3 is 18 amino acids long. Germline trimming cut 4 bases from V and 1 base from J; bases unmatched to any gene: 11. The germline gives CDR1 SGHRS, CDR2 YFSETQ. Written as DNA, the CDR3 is TGCGCCAGCAGCCTGGGTGGTTATAGCGGGGGGTCCTACAATGAGCAGTTCTTC. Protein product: CASSLGGYSGGSYNEQFF. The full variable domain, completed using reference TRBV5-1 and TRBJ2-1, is KAGVTQTPRYLIKTRGQQVTLSCSPISGHRSVSWYQQTPGQGLQFLFEYFSETQRNKGNFPGRFSGRQFSNSRSEMNVSTLELGDSALYLCASSLGGYSGGSYNEQFFGPGTRLTVL.

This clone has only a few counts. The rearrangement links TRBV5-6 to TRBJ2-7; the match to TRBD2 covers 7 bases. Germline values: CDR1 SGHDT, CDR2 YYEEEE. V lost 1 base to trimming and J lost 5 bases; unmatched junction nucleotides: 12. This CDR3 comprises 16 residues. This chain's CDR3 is CASSLTFGGGPDEQYF. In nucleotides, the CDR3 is TGTGCCAGCAGCTTGACTTTTGGGGGAGGGCCCGACGAGCAGTACTTC.

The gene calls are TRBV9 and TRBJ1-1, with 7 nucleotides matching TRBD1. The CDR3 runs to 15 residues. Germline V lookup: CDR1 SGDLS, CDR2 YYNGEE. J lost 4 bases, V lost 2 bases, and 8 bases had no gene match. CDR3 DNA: TGTGCCAGCAGCGTCAGACAGGGCCTGGGCACTGAAGCTTTCTTT. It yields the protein CASSVRQGLGTEAFF. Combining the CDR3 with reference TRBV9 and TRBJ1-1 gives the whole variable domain DSGVTQTPKHLITATGQRVTLRCSPRSGDLSVYWYQQSLDQGLQFLIQYYNGEERAKGNILERFSAQQFPDLHSELNLSSLELGDSALYFCASSVRQGLGTEAFFGQGTRLTVV.

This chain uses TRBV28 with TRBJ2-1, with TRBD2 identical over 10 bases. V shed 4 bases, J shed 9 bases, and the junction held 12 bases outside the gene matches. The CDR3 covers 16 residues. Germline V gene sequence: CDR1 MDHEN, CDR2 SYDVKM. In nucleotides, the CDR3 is TGTGCCAGCAGTTCCGTAGCGGGGGGCCCCCTAGGTGAGCAGTTCTTC. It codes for CASSSVAGGPLGEQFF.

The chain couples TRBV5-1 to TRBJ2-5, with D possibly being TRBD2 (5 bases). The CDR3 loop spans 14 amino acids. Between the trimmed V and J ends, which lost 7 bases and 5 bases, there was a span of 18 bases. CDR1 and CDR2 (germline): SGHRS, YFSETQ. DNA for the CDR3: TGCGCCAGCTCCGAGGGTGGGGTTGGTGAGACCCAGTACTTC. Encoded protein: CASSEGGVGETQYF.

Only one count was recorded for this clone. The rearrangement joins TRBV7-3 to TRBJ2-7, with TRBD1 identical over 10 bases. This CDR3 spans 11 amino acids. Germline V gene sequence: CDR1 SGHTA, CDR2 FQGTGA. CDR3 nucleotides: TGTGGGACAGGGGGACCCTACGAGCAGTACTTC. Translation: CGTGGPYEQYF.

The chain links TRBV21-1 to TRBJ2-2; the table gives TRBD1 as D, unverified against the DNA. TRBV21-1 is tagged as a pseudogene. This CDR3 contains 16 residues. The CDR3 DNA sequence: TGTGCCAGCAGCAGACAGGGGGGGTCGAACACCGGGGAGCTGTTTTTT. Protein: CASSRQGGSNTGELFF.

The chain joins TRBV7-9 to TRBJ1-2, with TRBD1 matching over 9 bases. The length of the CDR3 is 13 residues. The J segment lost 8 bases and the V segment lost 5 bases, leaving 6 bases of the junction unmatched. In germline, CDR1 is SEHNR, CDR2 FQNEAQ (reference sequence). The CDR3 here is CASSRTGEEGYTF. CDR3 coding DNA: TGTGCCAGCAGCCGGACAGGGGAAGAAGGCTACACCTTC.

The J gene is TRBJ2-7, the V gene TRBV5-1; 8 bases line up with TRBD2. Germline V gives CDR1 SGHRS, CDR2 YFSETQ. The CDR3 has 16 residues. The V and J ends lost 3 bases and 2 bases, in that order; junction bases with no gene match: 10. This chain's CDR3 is CASSSYSGVKTYEQYF. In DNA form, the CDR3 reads TGCGCCAGCAGCTCATATAGCGGGGTAAAGACCTACGAGCAGTACTTC.